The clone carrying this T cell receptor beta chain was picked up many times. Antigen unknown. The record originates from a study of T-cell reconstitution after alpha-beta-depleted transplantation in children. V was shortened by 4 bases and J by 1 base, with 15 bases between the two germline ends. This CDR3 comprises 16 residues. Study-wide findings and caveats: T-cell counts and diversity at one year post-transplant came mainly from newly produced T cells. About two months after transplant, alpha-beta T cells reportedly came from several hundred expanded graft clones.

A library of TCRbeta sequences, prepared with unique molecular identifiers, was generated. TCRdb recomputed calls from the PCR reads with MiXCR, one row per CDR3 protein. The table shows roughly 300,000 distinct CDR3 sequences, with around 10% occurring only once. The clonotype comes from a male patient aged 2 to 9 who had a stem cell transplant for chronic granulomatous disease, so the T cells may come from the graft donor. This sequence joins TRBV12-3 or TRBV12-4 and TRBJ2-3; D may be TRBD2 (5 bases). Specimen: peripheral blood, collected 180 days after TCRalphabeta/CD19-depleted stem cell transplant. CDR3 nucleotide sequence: TGTGCCAGCAGTTCCTTGGACTGGCTCCGCACAGATACGCAGTATTTT. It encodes CASSSLDWLRTDTQYF.